This T cell receptor beta chain was found in a study of OX40 agonist ivuxolimab in advanced cancers. For the study at large: Ivuxolimab, an agonist antibody against OX40 (CD134), was given to patients. Earlier anti-PD-1, anti-PD-L1 or anti-CTLA-4 therapy was permitted; over 35% had received some. Overall study findings and caveats: At doses 0.1 to 3.0 mg/kg, CD4+ and CD8+ clones expanded. CD8+ T cells showed, on average, more clonal expansion than CD4+ cells.

Comments on this clone: What it binds is unknown.

Germline V gene data show CDR1 as SGHDT and CDR2 as YYEEEE. V lost 1 base to trimming and J lost 4 bases; unmatched junction nucleotides: 6. CDR3 length: 17 residues. Clones were read by immunoSEQ multiplex PCR, and TCRdb kept only the in-frame ones, dropping some. The sample holds tens of thousands of clones; around nine tenths are singletons and the top ten take roughly 25%. This chain links TRBV5-6 with TRBJ2-7, with 15 bases aligning to TRBD2. The source was CD4+ or CD8+ T cells sorted from blood, collected in a trial of the OX40 agonist ivuxolimab. The sequence derives from an adult with an advanced solid tumor such as melanoma, head and neck, liver or kidney cancer. DNA of the CDR3: TGTGCCAGCAGCTTGTGGACTAGCGGGAGGGCCCGGTACGAGCAGTACTTC. Protein sequence: CASSLWTSGRARYEQYF.